This T cell receptor (beta chain) was identified in a study of radiotherapy plus CTLA-4 blockade in lung cancer. Study-level results: Blood saw expansion of tumor-derived TCR clones after radiotherapy plus ipilimumab.

Notes on this clone: Antigen specificity is unknown.

People whose metastatic non-small-cell lung cancer was chemo-refractory got focal radiation along with CTLA-4 blockade by ipilimumab. The repertoire was sequenced with immunoSEQ multiplex PCR; TCRdb's copy has only in-frame clones and lacks some. Of 45,000 to 55,000 clones in the sample, around 88% were seen once. Germline V gives CDR1 LNHNV, CDR2 YYDKDF (reference sequence). The V end was cut by 0 bases, the J end by 3 bases, with 18 bases between. This CDR3 spans 18 amino acids. The sequenced sample was peripheral blood, obtained from a patient treated with radiotherapy plus ipilimumab. The rearrangement joins TRBV15 to TRBJ1-3; D not resolved. The sequence was collected from a human donor with non-small cell lung cancer that progressed on radiotherapy plus ipilimumab. Some clones in this sample may be carry-over from other donors' samples. CDR3: CATSRDPWARKSGNTIYF. In DNA form, the CDR3 reads TGTGCCACCAGCAGAGATCCGTGGGCAAGGAAGAGTGGAAACACCATATATTTT.